This T cell receptor (beta chain) was recovered during a study of vaccination and CD4 T cells after COVID-19. Documented treatment: roughly 11-day PBMC culture with coronavirus spike peptide pools or control peptides (ViraFEST assay). This clonotype is classed as medium-sized (0.01 to 0.1%). Antigen specificity is unknown. The Oncomine TCR Beta short-read assay was applied to DNA of cultured CD4+ T cells. TCRdb re-called the PCR reads with MiXCR, one entry per CDR3 protein. Here the sample spans over 3,500 distinct CDR3 sequences, around 21% being singletons. Findings and caveats of the study: Median SARS-CoV-2-reactive clonotypes rose from about 20 to 38, not significantly.

This CDR3 is 13 amino acids long. Germline CDR1 reads GTSNPN; CDR2 reads SVGIG (reference sequence). V was trimmed by 2 bases and J by 4 bases, leaving 11 bases between them. Sequenced sample: CD4+ T cells from blood, cultured in vitro. The chain carries TRBV30 and TRBJ1-2; D is perhaps TRBD1 (5 bases). The TCR sequence derives from a human donor who had recovered from COVID-19. CDR3 region: CAWSMRGAYGYTF. The CDR3 DNA reads as TGTGCCTGGAGTATGCGAGGGGCCTATGGCTACACCTTC.